This T cell receptor (beta chain) was identified during a study of T cell responses to AZD1222 COVID-19 vaccine. Regarding the study as a whole: Baseline seropositives among AZD1222 recipients totaled only six or seven. Nearly half of unique spike-specific TCRs reportedly avoided B.1.351 and B.1.1.7 mutated regions.

The protocol was immunoSEQ multiplex PCR, while the TCRdb copy is restricted to in-frame clones and leaves out a portion. The sample has roughly 120,000 clones, 70% to 90% seen once. A word on this clone: Its specificity is not known.

The V segment lost 6 bases and the J segment 5 bases; nucleotides outside the gene matches: 5. CDR1 is MNHEY and CDR2 is SVGAGI in the germline V gene. CDR3 length: 14 residues. This receptor was obtained from an adult in good health. This material consisted of peripheral blood, taken on day 0 of AZD1222 vaccination. The chain recombines TRBV6-5 with TRBJ2-1; the match to TRBD2 covers 9 bases. The chain's CDR3 is CASRISGGNNEQFF. As DNA, the CDR3 is TGTGCCAGCAGAATTAGCGGGGGAAACAATGAGCAGTTCTTC.